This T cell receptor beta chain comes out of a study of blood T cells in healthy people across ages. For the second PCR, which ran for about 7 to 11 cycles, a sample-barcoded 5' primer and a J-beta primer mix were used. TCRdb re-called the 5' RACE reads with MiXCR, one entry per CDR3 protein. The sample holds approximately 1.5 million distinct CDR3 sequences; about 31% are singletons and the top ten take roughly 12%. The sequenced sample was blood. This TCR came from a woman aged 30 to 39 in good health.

The CDR3 sequence is CASRVGGPRQETQYF. In nucleotides, the CDR3 is TGTGCCAGCAGGGTAGGAGGGCCCAGACAAGAGACCCAGTACTTC. The gene calls are TRBV2 and TRBJ2-5; tentatively, D is TRBD2 (6 bases). The CDR3 loop spans 15 amino acids. V lost 6 bases, J lost 2 bases, and 16 bases lay in between. CDR1 and CDR2 from the germline V gene are SNHLY and FYNNEI.